This T cell receptor beta chain was sequenced during a study of shared clonotypes between healthy human individuals. Each subset's genomic DNA was split evenly across several immunoSEQ plates. Method: immunoSEQ multiplex PCR; TCRdb's copy keeps in-frame clones and lacks some. Found here are approximately 2.4 million clones, approximately 94% of them singletons; the top ten hold around 0.13%. The table lists this clone with a count of one. The CDR3 loop spans 13 amino acids. Germline V gene sequence: CDR1 GTSNPN, CDR2 SVGIG (reference sequence). V shed 5 bases, J shed 6 bases, and the junction held 4 bases outside the gene matches.

The chain combines TRBV30 with TRBJ1-5; TRBD1 aligns across 10 bases. Sequenced input: naive CD4+ T cells sorted from blood. As to subset: CD45RA+ positively selected. The source of this sequence is a man younger than 35 in good health. DNA for the CDR3: TGTGCCTGGGGGACAGGGGAACGTCAGCCCCAGCATTTT. Its translation is CAWGTGERQPQHF.